This T cell receptor beta chain was documented in a study of T-cell memory formation after mild COVID-19. Findings and caveats of the study: Memory cells collected pre-infection included some clones that later responded, suggesting cross-reactive memory joined.

The CDR3 is made up of 14 amino acids. V dropped 5 bases and J dropped 2 bases, with 12 bases sitting between them. 5'RACE primed from the constant segment yielded TCR alpha and TCR beta cDNA libraries bearing sample barcodes and UMIs. TCRdb independently ran MiXCR on the 5' RACE reads; one entry per CDR3 protein. The data show 170,000 or so distinct CDR3 sequences, roughly 23% seen once. Of note for this clonotype: What it binds is unknown.

The sample taken for sequencing was PBMCs or a T cell subset sorted from them (not recorded which). The receptor was derived from an adult woman who had mild COVID-19 (a few samples of this study predate the infection). Cell type and time point are not known. V usage is TRBV12-3 or TRBV12-4 and J usage is TRBJ2-5; no definite D call. The CDR3 spells CASSPDQLQETQYF. The CDR3 DNA is TGTGCCAGCAGTCCCGATCAGCTTCAAGAGACCCAGTACTTC.